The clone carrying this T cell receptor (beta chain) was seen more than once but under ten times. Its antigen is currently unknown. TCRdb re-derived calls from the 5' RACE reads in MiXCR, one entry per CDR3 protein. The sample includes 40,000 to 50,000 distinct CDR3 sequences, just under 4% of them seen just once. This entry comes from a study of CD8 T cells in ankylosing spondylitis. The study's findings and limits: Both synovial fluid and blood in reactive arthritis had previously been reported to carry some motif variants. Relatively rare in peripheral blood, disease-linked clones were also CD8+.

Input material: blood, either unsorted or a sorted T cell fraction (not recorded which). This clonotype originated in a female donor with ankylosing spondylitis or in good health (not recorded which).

CDR3 sequence reads: CASNPWGIPSDEQFF. DNA of the CDR3: TGTGCCAGCAACCCCTGGGGAATACCCTCCGATGAGCAGTTCTTC. The genes are TRBV9 and TRBJ2-1; D uncertain. The CDR3 runs to 15 residues. The germline CDR1 and CDR2 sequences are SGDLS and YYNGEE. Trimming stripped 6 bases from V and 8 bases from J, with 21 bases between.